This T cell receptor beta chain was identified during a study of radiation and T cells in renal cell carcinoma. Indicated time point: blood 2 weeks post-SBRT. Treatment described: 15 Gy SBRT to primary tumor, nephrectomy 4 weeks later. Profiling relied on immunoSEQ multiplex PCR, and the TCRdb table lists in-frame clones only, not all of them. The sample carries 100,000 to 150,000 clones, around 90% recorded once. Study conclusions and caveats: In blood, top tumor clones expanded by 2 weeks, shrinking by 4.

This clone was counted once. The antigen is unknown. The sequence was obtained from an older woman with renal cell carcinoma. The starting material was blood, obtained from a patient whose treatment included radiotherapy and nephrectomy.

CDR3 in amino acids: CASSLASSGRATEAFF. For the CDR3, the DNA is TGTGCCAGCAGCTTAGCGTCGTCAGGGCGGGCGACTGAAGCTTTCTTT. V gene TRBV7-6 combines with J gene TRBJ1-1, with a tentative D call TRBD1 (5 bases). Germline CDR1 and CDR2: SGHVS and FNYEAQ. This CDR3 is 16 amino acids long. Trimming cost V 0 bases and J 5 bases, with 16 bases left between them.